This TCR beta chain was found in a study of cytomegalovirus exposure and HLA in healthy donors (TCRdb year 2017). Study-wide context: According to an earlier analysis of a few hundred of the donors, about 170 million T cells yielded some 120 million unique TCR beta sequences and about 300 Gb of sequence data. Along with the approximately 620-subject first cohort, a separate validation cohort of over 90 different subjects was used. Five DR-DQ haplotypes were treated as single units for association and clustering because of strong linkage in the cohort. Every repertoire in the discovery cohort had been generated on one and the same sequencing platform. Rather than drawing on any new phenotypic data, the later analysis identified candidate immune exposures from TCR beta sequences and the way those sequences occurred across donors. Of the roughly 420 genotyped donors, 81% were placed in the genetic ancestry cluster associated with self-reported Caucasian donors. Across some 400 genotyped donors of the cohort, an average of roughly 230,000 unique TCR beta nucleotide sequences per donor were sequenced, and around 19% of those sequences were non-productive. The study aimed to test whether cataloging public T cell receptors could reveal signatures of past pathogen exposure. A later genetic analysis took genome-wide SNP genotypes for about 65% of the 666 donors and used that subset as a discovery cohort. To study patterns of TCR occurrence, a later analysis re-analyzed previously published TCR beta repertoires from around 670 donors and added high-resolution HLA genotyping. In an earlier analysis of roughly 540 of the donors, high-throughput TCR beta sequencing was used to judge whether each TCR beta V gene segment behaved as functional or pseudogenic. HLA typing included class I and class II loci at four-digit resolution. Typing coverage varied by locus: about 629-640 donors for A, B, C, DRB1 and DQB1; roughly 560 for DQA1; approximately 610 for DPA1; some 470 for DPB1. Donor age, sex, ethnicity and CMV serostatus were collected together with the repertoire data. The study combined high-throughput TCR immunosequencing, statistical association of individual TCRs with disease status, and machine learning to predict cytomegalovirus infection status. Roughly 300 gigabases of sequencing data and tens of millions of unique TCR sequences made up an early release that covered approximately 650 HLA-typed donors. Using immunosequencing, the study profiled T cell repertoires from approximately 700 subjects and related those repertoires to cytomegalovirus serostatus. Overall results and qualifications from the work: Several of the top co-occurrence clusters appeared to be linked to parvovirus B19, influenza, CMV and Epstein-Barr virus, according to a later analysis. According to a later analysis, most CMV-associated TCR beta chains appeared to be HLA-restricted, and the HLA associations seemed to be driven largely by CMV exposure. Broadly in line with IMGT annotations, most TCR beta V segments showed up in productive rearrangements about 87% or about 30% of the time in an earlier analysis of around 600 of the donors. In a later genetic analysis, a missense DCLRE1C variant was associated with V-gene and J-gene trimming of TCR beta chains, and the association was replicated in an independent cohort. Presence/absence analyses assumed roughly uniform sequencing depth across donors, an assumption that may not hold. A further reported finding was that TCR beta sequences accurately predicted the HLA-A and HLA-B alleles for most subjects in the first cohort. Because counts were too low, roughly 17 rarely observed V segments, including chromosome 9 orphons, were left out of the earlier analysis of approximately 580 of the donors. A total of 164 TCR beta chains were listed by the study as associated with cytomegalovirus. A later genetic analysis reported fewer N-insertions in productive TCRs among donors in an Asian-associated ancestry cluster than the roughly 700-donor mean. According to a later analysis, TCR association rates differed among HLA loci, with DRB1 alleles showing the most associated TCRs and HLA-C alleles showing the fewest. In a later analysis, HLA-associated TCR beta chains were found to be more clonally expanded and to have lower generation probabilities than equally common non-associated chains. In vitro tests confirmed that a few of the cytomegalovirus-associated TCR beta chains recognize cytomegalovirus antigens. A cluster of highly shared sequence variants was judged likely to represent a technical artifact of the sequencing pipeline. According to the authors, the approach could potentially be generalized to other disease states and immunological phenotypes. The cohort was sequenced for TCR beta chains only, and without alpha or paired-chain data the features that could be detected were limited. In both the original and validation cohorts, the classifier was reported to diagnose cytomegalovirus status with high specificity and sensitivity. Correlated functional status among segregating V segments might be attributable to linkage disequilibrium, but an unknown experimental factor could not be ruled out. At a false discovery rate of 0.05, a later analysis linked around 17,000 TCR beta sequences to specific HLA alleles. Most TCR sequences were seen in very few donors, while some public TCRs were found in many individuals. Some IMGT-functional V segments, including TRBV6-2 and TRBV6-3, could not be distinguished by the 87-base-pair reads and were therefore excluded. When HLA alleles, especially DR and DQ, strongly co-occurred, attributing TCR associations to individual alleles was difficult. The only immune exposure information available for the cohort was CMV serostatus. HLA typing was unavailable for some donors at each locus, so association tests used only the typed subset.

The cohort comprised some 680 healthy bone marrow donors. At the time of sampling, every cohort member was nominally healthy, though immune exposures that went unrecorded were likely present. The donor was CMV seronegative and was included in the group of approximately 350 seronegative cohort members. Each donor provided a peripheral blood sample, and peripheral blood mononuclear cells were used for TCR beta sequencing. The Qiagen DNeasy Blood Extraction Kit was used to extract genomic DNA from the blood cell samples. Worth noting for this clone: Its binding antigen is unknown. Base quality data are lacking; no much larger clone is found one base away.

The germline V gene (reference sequence) yields LNHDA for CDR1 and SQIVND for CDR2. Including cysteine and phenylalanine, the CDR3 has 14 amino acids. Just the 42-base CDR3 DNA is kept, in frame starting at base 1. V and J are truncated by 1 base and 6 bases respectively, leaving an intervening sequence of 10 bases. The library was generated by the immunoSEQ multiplex PCR assay. For the multiplex PCR, a mixture combining 60 forward primers for TCR Vbeta segments and 13 reverse primers for TCR Jbeta segments was used. Amplification of the CDR3 region of rearranged TCR beta genes was performed with a multiplex PCR assay on genomic DNA. Amplified TCR beta libraries were sequenced as 87-base-pair reads on the Illumina HiSeq System. The authors processed their data as follows. Across the 640 or so repertoires, a later analysis counted 60 million to 90 million unique TCR beta chains, 9.5 million to 13 million of which were shared by at least two donors. Raw reads were error-corrected and collapsed into unique sequences with a nearest-neighbor algorithm that merged closely related sequences to remove PCR and sequencing errors. V, D and J gene segments were assigned by aligning CDR3 sequences to IMGT reference sequences. Each retained sequence needed at least a six-nucleotide match to both a V gene segment and a J gene segment. A rearrangement was called productive if the CDR3 had no stop codons and remained in frame with V and J, and every other rearrangement was called non-productive. CDR3 was defined according to IMGT convention as the region running from the second conserved V-encoded cysteine to the conserved J-encoded phenylalanine. The earlier analysis of a few hundred of the donors excluded sequences that lacked an unambiguous match to a single V gene segment. In an earlier analysis of 450 to 700 of the donors, V segments were called functional above 56.7% productive rearrangements and were called segregating when the between-donor standard deviation exceeded 5%. A statistical classification framework was built for diagnosing cytomegalovirus status from the catalog of TCR beta chain sequences. In a later analysis, TCR nucleotide sequences were compared against IMGT/GENE-DB human TR gene sequences so that V and J genes could be assigned. Using the TCRdist pipeline, a later analysis assigned CDR3 sequences along with most-parsimonious VDJ recombination scenarios. In a later analysis, every TCR beta chain was defined by the combination of its CDR3 amino acid sequence and its V-gene family, and reads without a unique V-gene family were dropped. A later analysis removed 550 to 700 highly shared, low-generation-probability nucleotide sequences to deal with suspected cross-contamination and a sequencing artifact. In a later analysis, a clonal expansion index was calculated for each public chain from normalized within-repertoire ranks of inferred template counts. Generation probabilities in a later analysis came from a VDJ recombination model fitted to out-of-frame rearrangements, and those results were checked against IGoR. In a later analysis, hypergeometric tests were used to score TCR-TCR, TCR-HLA and TCR-CMV co-occurrence, with a repertoire-size bias correction applied to TCR pairs. To estimate false discovery rates, a later analysis permuted the HLA or CMV assignments 20 times. In a later analysis, co-occurring TCRs were grouped using DBSCAN, and TCRdist sequence similarity was added for clustering within HLA-allele-positive subsets. Repertoires with fewer than 30,000 or more than 120,000 public chains, plus five repertoires with anomalous nucleotide sharing, were excluded from co-occurrence clustering. TCRdb took over this immuneACCESS table, retaining in-frame rearrangements with V and J assigned. Such tables are incomplete; in checked studies, under half of the missing clones stem from an unresolved V gene, and the remainder is unexplained. That table supplies the V and J calls and clone size; D and trimming were determined from the DNA. A total of approximately 70,000 clones appear in this sample, 70% to 80% of them only once. The ten largest clones take up around 6% of the sample.

Material for sequencing was PBMCs. This chain joins TRBV19 to TRBJ1-5; the D gene is perhaps TRBD1, from 5 matching bases. The TCR sequence derives from a middle-aged man in good health and CMV-seronegative. The DNA is as follows: TGTGCCAGTAGTATAGGGCGGGGGAGTCAGCCCCAGCATTTT. It encodes CASSIGRGSQPQHF. Where the CDR3 stops, the reference TRBV19 and TRBJ1-5 genes take over; the full variable domain is DGGITQSPKYLFRKEGQNVTLSCEQNLNHDAMYWYRQDPGQGLRLIYYSQIVNDFQKGDIAEGYSVSREKKESFPLTVTSAQKNPTAFYLCASSIGRGSQPQHFGDGTRLSIL.